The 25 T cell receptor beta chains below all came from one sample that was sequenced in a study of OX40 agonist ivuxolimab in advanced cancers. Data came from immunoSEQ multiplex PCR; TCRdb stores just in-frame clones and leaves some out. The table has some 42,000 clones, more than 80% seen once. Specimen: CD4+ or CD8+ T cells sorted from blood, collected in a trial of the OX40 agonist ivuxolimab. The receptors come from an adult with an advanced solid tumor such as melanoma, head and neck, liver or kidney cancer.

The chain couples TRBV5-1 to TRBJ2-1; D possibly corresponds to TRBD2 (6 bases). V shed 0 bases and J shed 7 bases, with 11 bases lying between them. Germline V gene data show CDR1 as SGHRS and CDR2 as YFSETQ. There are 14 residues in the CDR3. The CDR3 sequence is CASSLVAGSNEQFF. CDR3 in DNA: TGCGCCAGCAGCTTGGTTGCGGGAAGTAATGAGCAGTTCTTC.

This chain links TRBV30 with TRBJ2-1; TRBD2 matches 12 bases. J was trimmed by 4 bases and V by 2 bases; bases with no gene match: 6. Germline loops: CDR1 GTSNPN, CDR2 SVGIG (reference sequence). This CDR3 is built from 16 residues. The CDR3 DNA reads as TGTGCCTGGAGTTCCCCTAGCGGGAGGGATTACAATGAGCAGTTCTTC. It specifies CAWSSPSGRDYNEQFF.

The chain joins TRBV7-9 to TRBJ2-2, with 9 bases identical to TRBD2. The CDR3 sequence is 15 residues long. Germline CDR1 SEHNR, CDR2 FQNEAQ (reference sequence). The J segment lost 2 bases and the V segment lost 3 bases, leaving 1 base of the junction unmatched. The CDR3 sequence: CASSLGLANTGELFF. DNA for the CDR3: TGTGCCAGCAGCTTGGGACTAGCAAACACCGGGGAGCTGTTTTTT.

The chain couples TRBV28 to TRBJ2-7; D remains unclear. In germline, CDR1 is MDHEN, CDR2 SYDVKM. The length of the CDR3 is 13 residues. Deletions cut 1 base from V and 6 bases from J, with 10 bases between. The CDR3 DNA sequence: TGTGCCAGCAGTTTATCCCTTCTCGGCGAGCAGTACGTC. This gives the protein CASSLSLLGEQYV.

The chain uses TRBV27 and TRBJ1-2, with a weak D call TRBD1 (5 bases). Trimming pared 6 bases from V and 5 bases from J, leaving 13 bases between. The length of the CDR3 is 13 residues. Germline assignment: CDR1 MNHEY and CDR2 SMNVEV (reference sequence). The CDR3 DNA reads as TGTGCCAGCAGGGAGAGGGACTTTTATGGCTACACCTTC. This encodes CASRERDFYGYTF.

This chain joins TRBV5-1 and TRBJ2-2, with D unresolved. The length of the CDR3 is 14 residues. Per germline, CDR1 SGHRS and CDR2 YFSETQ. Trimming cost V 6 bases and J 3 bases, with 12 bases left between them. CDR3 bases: TGCGCCAGCACCAGGCGCTCGGACACCGGGGAGCTGTTTTTT. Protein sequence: CASTRRSDTGELFF.

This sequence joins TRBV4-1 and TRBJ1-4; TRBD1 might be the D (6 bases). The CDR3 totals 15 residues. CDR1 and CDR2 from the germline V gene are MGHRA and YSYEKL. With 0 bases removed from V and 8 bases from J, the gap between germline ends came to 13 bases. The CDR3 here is CASSQEGAGGEKLFF. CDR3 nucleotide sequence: TGCGCCAGCAGCCAAGAGGGGGCAGGAGGCGAAAAACTGTTTTTT.

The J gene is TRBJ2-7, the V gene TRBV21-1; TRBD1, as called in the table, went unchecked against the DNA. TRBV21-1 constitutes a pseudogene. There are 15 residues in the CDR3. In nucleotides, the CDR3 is TGTGCCAGCAGCCGCCGGGACAGGGCCTCCTACGAGCAGTACTTC. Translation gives CASSRRDRASYEQYF.

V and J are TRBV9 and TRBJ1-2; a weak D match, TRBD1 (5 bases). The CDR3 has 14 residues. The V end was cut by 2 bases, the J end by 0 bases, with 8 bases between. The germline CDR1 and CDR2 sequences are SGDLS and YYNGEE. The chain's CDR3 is CASSVQGTNYGYTF. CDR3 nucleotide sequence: TGTGCCAGCAGCGTTCAGGGAACTAACTATGGCTACACCTTC.

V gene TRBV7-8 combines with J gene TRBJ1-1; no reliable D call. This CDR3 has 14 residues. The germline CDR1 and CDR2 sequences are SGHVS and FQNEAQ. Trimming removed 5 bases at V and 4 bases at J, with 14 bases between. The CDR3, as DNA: TGTGCCAGCAGCACCCAACAAGTATCCACTGAAGCTTTCTTT. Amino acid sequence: CASSTQQVSTEAFF.

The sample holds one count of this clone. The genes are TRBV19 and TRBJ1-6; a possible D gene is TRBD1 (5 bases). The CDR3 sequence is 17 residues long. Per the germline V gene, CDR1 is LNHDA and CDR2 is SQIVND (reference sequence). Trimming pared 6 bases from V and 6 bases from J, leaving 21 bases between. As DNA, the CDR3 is TGTGCCAGTAGACATAGTGGGGGAAAGGGCCTTAATTCACCCCTCCACTTT. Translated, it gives CASRHSGGKGLNSPLHF.

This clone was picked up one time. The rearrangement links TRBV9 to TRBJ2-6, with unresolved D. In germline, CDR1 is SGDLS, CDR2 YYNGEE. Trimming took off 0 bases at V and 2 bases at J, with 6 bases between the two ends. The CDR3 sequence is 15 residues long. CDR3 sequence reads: CASSVGNTGANVLTF. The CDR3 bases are TGTGCCAGCAGCGTAGGTAATACTGGGGCCAACGTCCTGACTTTC. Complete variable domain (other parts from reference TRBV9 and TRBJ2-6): DSGVTQTPKHLITATGQRVTLRCSPRSGDLSVYWYQQSLDQGLQFLIQYYNGEERAKGNILERFSAQQFPDLHSELNLSSLELGDSALYFCASSVGNTGANVLTFGAGSRLTVL.

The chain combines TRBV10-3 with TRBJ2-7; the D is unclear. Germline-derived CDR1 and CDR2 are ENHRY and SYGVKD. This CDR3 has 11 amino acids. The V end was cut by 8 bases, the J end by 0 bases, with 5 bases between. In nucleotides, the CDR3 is TGTGCCATCTGCTCCTCCTACGAGCAGTACGTC. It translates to CAICSSYEQYV.

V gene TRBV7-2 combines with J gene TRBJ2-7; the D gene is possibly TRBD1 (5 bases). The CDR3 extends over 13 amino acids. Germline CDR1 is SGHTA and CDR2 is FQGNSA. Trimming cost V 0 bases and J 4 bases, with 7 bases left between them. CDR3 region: CASSLAKGYEQYF. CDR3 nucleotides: TGTGCCAGCAGCTTAGCGAAGGGGTACGAGCAGTACTTC.

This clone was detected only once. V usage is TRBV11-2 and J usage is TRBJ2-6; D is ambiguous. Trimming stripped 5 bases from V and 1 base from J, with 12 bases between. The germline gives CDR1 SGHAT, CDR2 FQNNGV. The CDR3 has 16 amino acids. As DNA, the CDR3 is TGTGCCAGCAGCCCGTTATTTGCTTCTGGGGCCAACGTCCTGACTTTC. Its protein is CASSPLFASGANVLTF.

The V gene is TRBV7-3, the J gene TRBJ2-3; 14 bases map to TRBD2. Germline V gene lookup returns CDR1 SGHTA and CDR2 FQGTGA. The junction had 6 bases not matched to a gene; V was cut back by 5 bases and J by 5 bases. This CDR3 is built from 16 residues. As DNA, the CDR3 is TGTGCCAGCAGCATGGGACTAGCGGGAGTAGGAGATACGCAGTATTTT. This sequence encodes CASSMGLAGVGDTQYF. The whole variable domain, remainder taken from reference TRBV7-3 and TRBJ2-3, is GAGVSQTPSNKVTEKGKYVELRCDPISGHTALYWYRQSLGQGPEFLIYFQGTGAADDSGLPNDRFFAVRPEGSVSTLKIQRTERGDSAVYLCASSMGLAGVGDTQYFGPGTRLTVL.

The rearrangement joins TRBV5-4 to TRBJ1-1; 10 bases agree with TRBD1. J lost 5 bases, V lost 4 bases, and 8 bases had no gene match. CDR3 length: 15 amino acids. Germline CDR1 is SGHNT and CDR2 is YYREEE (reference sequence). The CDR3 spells CASSPRQGAGTEAFF. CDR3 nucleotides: TGTGCCAGCAGCCCGAGACAGGGGGCAGGGACTGAAGCTTTCTTT.

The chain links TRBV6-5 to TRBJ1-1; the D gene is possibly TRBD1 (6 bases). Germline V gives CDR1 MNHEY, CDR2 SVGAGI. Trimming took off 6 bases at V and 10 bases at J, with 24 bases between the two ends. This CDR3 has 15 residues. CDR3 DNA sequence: TGTGCCAGCAGCAACGGGGTGGGGACACTGAAGGGAGCTTTCTTT. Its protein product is CASSNGVGTLKGAFF.

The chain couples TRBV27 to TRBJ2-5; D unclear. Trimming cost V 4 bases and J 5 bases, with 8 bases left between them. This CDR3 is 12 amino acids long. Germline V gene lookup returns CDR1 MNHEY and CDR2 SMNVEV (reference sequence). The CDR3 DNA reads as TGTGCCAGCAGTTCTCGGTATGAGACCCAGTACTTC. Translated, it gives CASSSRYETQYF.

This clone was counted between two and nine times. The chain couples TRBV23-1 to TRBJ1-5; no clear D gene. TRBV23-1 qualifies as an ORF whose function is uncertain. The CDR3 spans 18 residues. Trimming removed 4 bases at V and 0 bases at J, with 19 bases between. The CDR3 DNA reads TGCGCCAGCAGTCGGCCGACACGGGTTAGGGATAGCAATCAGCCCCAGCATTTT. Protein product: CASSRPTRVRDSNQPQHF.

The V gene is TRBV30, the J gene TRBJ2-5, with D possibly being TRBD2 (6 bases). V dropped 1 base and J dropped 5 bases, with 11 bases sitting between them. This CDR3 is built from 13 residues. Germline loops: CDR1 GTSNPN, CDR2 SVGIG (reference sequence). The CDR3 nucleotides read TGTGCCTGGAGTGAGGGAGGCTTCGAGACCCAGTACTTC. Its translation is CAWSEGGFETQYF.

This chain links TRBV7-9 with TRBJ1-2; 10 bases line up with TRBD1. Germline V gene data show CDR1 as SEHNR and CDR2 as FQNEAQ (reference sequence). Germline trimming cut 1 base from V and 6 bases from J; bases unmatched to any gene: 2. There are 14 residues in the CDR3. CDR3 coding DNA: TGTGCCAGCAGCTTAGGACAGGGGGCGCATGGCTACACCTTC. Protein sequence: CASSLGQGAHGYTF.

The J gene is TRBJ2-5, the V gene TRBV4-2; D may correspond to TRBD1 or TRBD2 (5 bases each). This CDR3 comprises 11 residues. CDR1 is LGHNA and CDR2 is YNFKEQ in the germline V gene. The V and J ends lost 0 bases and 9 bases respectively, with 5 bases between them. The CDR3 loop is CASSQEGAQYF. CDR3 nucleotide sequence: TGTGCCAGCAGCCAAGAGGGGGCCCAGTACTTC.

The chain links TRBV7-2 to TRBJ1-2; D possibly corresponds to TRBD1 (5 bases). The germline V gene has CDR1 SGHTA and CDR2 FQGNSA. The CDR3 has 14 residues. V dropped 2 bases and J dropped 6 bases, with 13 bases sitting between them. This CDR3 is CASSLLARVNGYTF. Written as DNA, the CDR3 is TGTGCCAGCAGCTTATTGGCCAGGGTAAATGGCTACACCTTC.

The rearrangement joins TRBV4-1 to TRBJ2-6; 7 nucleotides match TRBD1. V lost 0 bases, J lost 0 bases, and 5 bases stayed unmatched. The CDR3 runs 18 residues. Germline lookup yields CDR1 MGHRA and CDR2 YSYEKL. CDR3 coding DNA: TGCGCCAGCAGCCAAGATACAGGGGACGCCTCTGGGGCCAACGTCCTGACTTTC. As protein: CASSQDTGDASGANVLTF.